This T cell receptor (beta chain) comes out of a study of regulatory T cells in long-lasting Graves disease. This CDR3 contains 17 residues. Unmatched junction bases numbered 13, after V lost 5 bases and J lost 3 bases. Germline loops: CDR1 SGHTA, CDR2 FQGNSA. To note about this clonotype: The antigen is undetermined.

Time point here: newly diagnosed GD, antithyroid drugs for less than 3 months. PBMCs provided the RNA from which the TCR library was made. Study conclusions and caveats: Researchers examined only peripheral blood and not thyroid tissue. TRBV28 was favored in persistent disease, as were TRBJ1-2 and TRBJ2-5.

Arm-PCR with iRepertoire HTBI primers amplified the CDR3 regions for these TCR beta libraries. Original analysis: Across samples, roughly 64 TRBV and around 14 TRBJ segments were found. One entry per CDR3 protein results from TCRdb running MiXCR on the multiplex PCR reads. Clone size and V and J calls follow TCRdb, not the original study. Of fewer than 500,000 distinct CDR3 sequences in the sample, around 15% are singletons; the top ten hold 12%. The sample was also linked to a second study, of T cells in Graves' hyperthyroidism and ophthalmopathy.

This TCR was recovered from a man aged 40-50 years with Graves disease. The chain carries TRBV7-2 and TRBJ2-4; 7 nucleotides line up with TRBD1. The specimen comprised peripheral blood mononuclear cells (PBMCs), sampled at new diagnosis, from a patient treated with antithyroid drugs. The CDR3 is CASSDTGTAEFKNIQYF. CDR3 in DNA: TGTGCCAGCAGCGATACCGGGACAGCTGAATTCAAAAACATTCAGTACTTC. The variable domain in full, completed from reference TRBV7-2 and TRBJ2-4, reads GAGVSQSPSNKVTEKGKDVELRCDPISGHTALYWYRQSLGQGLEFLIYFQGNSAPDKSGLPSDRFSAERTGGSVSTLTIQRTQQEDSAVYLCASSDTGTAEFKNIQYFGAGTRLSVL.